These 16 T cell receptor beta chains were all obtained from the same sample, sequenced in a study of spatial heterogeneity in lung cancer. TCRdb ran MiXCR on the 5' RACE reads and lists one entry per CDR3 protein. This sample has approximately 15,000 distinct CDR3 sequences, with approximately 6.2% found just once. The time point was: sample taken at primary tumor resection. Findings of the study overall: Intratumoral expanded alpha and beta TCR counts were found to track tumor mutation counts.

The antigens of these receptors remain unknown. Specimen: lung tumor tissue, collected at surgery. These receptors were collected from a male donor with early-stage non-small cell lung cancer.

At least ten counts were recorded for this clonotype. This chain joins TRBV6-6 and TRBJ2-3; D call uncertain. Germline V lookup: CDR1 MNHNY, CDR2 SVGAGI (reference sequence). Trimming took off 4 bases at V and 6 bases at J, with 11 bases between the two ends. This CDR3 is 13 amino acids long. CDR3 in DNA: TGTGCCAGCAGTTCGTCCCCCGCCGATACGCAGTATTTT. It specifies CASSSSPADTQYF.

This clonotype was seen repeatedly, ten times or more. J is TRBJ2-7 and V is TRBV20-1; 10 bases are a match to TRBD2. The CDR3 covers 14 residues. V gave up 5 bases and J gave up 1 base; unmatched junction bases: 5. Germline V lookup: CDR1 DFQATT, CDR2 SNEGSKA (reference sequence). The CDR3 spells CSAVGLAISYEQYF. Here the CDR3 DNA reads TGCAGTGCTGTGGGACTAGCGATTTCCTACGAGCAGTACTTC.

This clonotype occurred many times. The genes are TRBV28 and TRBJ2-4; a possible D gene is TRBD1 (6 bases). Trimming removed 6 bases at V and 6 bases at J, with 9 bases between. Germline CDR1 reads MDHEN; CDR2 reads SYDVKM. The CDR3 is 12 residues long. The CDR3 loop is CASSPDRNIQYF. The CDR3, as DNA: TGTGCCAGCAGCCCGGACAGAAACATTCAGTACTTC.

This clonotype appeared many times. The J gene is TRBJ2-7, the V gene TRBV2, with D hard to call. The CDR3 is 15 amino acids. Trimming cost V 8 bases and J 2 bases, with 19 bases left between them. The germline gives CDR1 SNHLY, CDR2 FYNNEI. CDR3: CASRMSATSPYEQYF. In DNA form, the CDR3 reads TGTGCCAGCCGAATGAGCGCGACGTCCCCCTACGAGCAGTACTTC.

By frequency in the sample, this clonotype is medium-sized. The chain joins TRBV29-1 to TRBJ1-1; the D gene is possibly TRBD1 (5 bases). V shed 5 bases and J shed 7 bases, with 20 bases lying between them. There are 14 residues in the CDR3. CDR1 and CDR2 from the germline V gene are SQVTM and ANQGSEA. In DNA form, the CDR3 reads TGCAGCGTTCCGGGACGGAATATGGGGGGTGAAGCTTTCTTT. Translated, it gives CSVPGRNMGGEAFF. The whole variable domain, remainder taken from reference TRBV29-1 and TRBJ1-1, is SAVISQKPSRDICQRGTSLTIQCQVDSQVTMMFWYRQQPGQSLTLIATANQGSEATYESGFVIDKFPISRPNLTFSTLTVSNMSPEDSSIYLCSVPGRNMGGEAFFGQGTRLTVV.

By sample fraction, this clonotype is large (0.1 to 1%). The CDR3 nucleotides read TGTGCCAGCAGGGCAGATACGCAGTATTTT. Its translation is CASRADTQYF. This rearrangement joins TRBV28 to TRBJ2-3, with D hard to call. The CDR3 is made up of 10 amino acids. Trimming removed 6 bases from V and 4 bases from J, with 2 bases in between. From germline, CDR1 is MDHEN and CDR2 SYDVKM.

Within the sample, this clonotype is medium-sized. The chain is built from TRBV25-1 and TRBJ2-3; 7 bases align to TRBD1. The germline V gene has CDR1 MGHDK and CDR2 SYGVNS. With V trimmed by 4 bases and J by 8 bases, 6 bases remained unmatched. The length of the CDR3 is 13 residues. The CDR3: CASSGTGRATQYF. The DNA of the CDR3 is TGTGCCAGCAGTGGGACAGGTCGTGCTACGCAGTATTTT.

This clonotype is judged medium-sized. The chain combines TRBV5-6 with TRBJ2-1, with a weak D call TRBD2 (6 bases). Germline V gene lookup returns CDR1 SGHDT and CDR2 YYEEEE. The V gene lost 2 bases and the J gene lost 3 bases, with 12 bases spanning the gap. CDR3 length equals 15 residues. The CDR3 nucleotides are TGTGCCAGCAGCTTTACGGGACTTCTCTACAATGAGCAGTTCTTC. As protein: CASSFTGLLYNEQFF.

Within the sample, this clonotype is medium-sized (0.01 to 0.1%). The chain uses TRBV28 and TRBJ2-3, with 11 bases fitting TRBD1. The CDR3 is 14 residues long. Germline assignment: CDR1 MDHEN and CDR2 SYDVKM. V shed 10 bases and J 8 bases; nucleotides not matched to a gene: 11. The CDR3 bases are TGTGCCACCCTCGGAGGGACAGGGGGGATTACGCAGTATTTT. As protein: CATLGGTGGITQYF.

Ten or more counts support this clonotype. The V and J genes are TRBV7-9 and TRBJ2-2, with D perhaps TRBD2 (6 bases). The CDR3 is 14 amino acids. Germline CDR1 SEHNR, CDR2 FQNEAQ (reference sequence). Trimming left V 8 bases short and J 3 bases short, with 13 bases between. The CDR3 DNA reads TGTGCCAGCCACCTCTCGGGGGACACCGGGGAGCTGTTTTTT. It codes for CASHLSGDTGELFF.

This CDR3 is CASSSGTGRNEQFF. The CDR3 nucleotides read TGTGCCAGCAGCTCAGGGACAGGGCGCAATGAGCAGTTCTTC. The V gene is TRBV7-2, the J gene TRBJ2-1, with 9 nucleotides matching TRBD1. Germline-derived CDR1 and CDR2 are SGHTA and FQGNSA. The trim removed 4 bases at V and 6 bases at J, leaving 4 bases unmatched. The CDR3 runs 14 residues. The full variable domain, with the rest looked up from reference TRBV7-2 and TRBJ2-1, is GAGVSQSPSNKVTEKGKDVELRCDPISGHTALYWYRQSLGQGLEFLIYFQGNSAPDKSGLPSDRFSAERTGGSVSTLTIQRTQQEDSAVYLCASSSGTGRNEQFFGPGTRLTVL.

The rearrangement links TRBV3-1 to TRBJ1-5; D unclear. This CDR3 has 14 residues. Germline V gene sequence: CDR1 LGHDT, CDR2 YNNKEL (reference sequence). Trimming removed 0 bases at V and 6 bases at J, with 9 bases between. Written as DNA, the CDR3 is TGTGCCAGCAGCCAAGATGCAATCGTTCAGCCCCAGCATTTT. This sequence encodes CASSQDAIVQPQHF.

This clonotype showed up many times. J is TRBJ1-5 and V is TRBV28; D not certain. Germline CDR1 reads MDHEN; CDR2 reads SYDVKM. V lost 5 bases to trimming and J lost 5 bases, with 10 bases between them. CDR3 length: 13 amino acids. The CDR3 reads CASSPPSYQPQHF. As DNA, the CDR3 is TGTGCCAGCAGTCCCCCCTCCTATCAGCCCCAGCATTTT.

This clonotype has ten or more counts. The chain links TRBV5-1 to TRBJ1-4; 9 bases match TRBD1. CDR3 length: 14 amino acids. The V gene end was trimmed by 3 bases and the J gene end by 7 bases; junction bases not matched to a gene: 4. Germline V CDR1 and CDR2: SGHRS, YFSETQ. The CDR3, as DNA: TGCGCCAGCAGCTCCGGGACAGGGACTGAAAAACTGTTTTTT. Its protein is CASSSGTGTEKLFF.

This clonotype occurred many times. The J gene is TRBJ2-3, the V gene TRBV10-1; D possibly corresponds to TRBD2 (5 bases). Germline V gene lookup returns CDR1 WNHNN and CDR2 SYGVQD (reference sequence). The CDR3 is 14 residues long. Between the trimmed V and J ends, which lost 2 bases and 6 bases, there was a span of 12 bases. The CDR3 coding sequence is TGCGCCAGCAGTGAGGCGCTAGCCCCGGATACGCAGTATTTT. Amino acids: CASSEALAPDTQYF.

This clonotype was seen at least ten times. The gene calls are TRBV10-2 and TRBJ1-2; D is unclear. The CDR3 loop spans 14 amino acids. Looked up from germline, CDR1 is WSHSY and CDR2 is SAAADI. Between the trimmed V and J ends, which lost 8 bases and 2 bases, there was a span of 15 bases. CDR3 region: CASAYSLVNYGYTF. The CDR3 DNA reads as TGCGCCAGCGCGTACTCACTTGTCAACTATGGCTACACCTTC.